This T cell receptor (beta chain) was recorded in a study of vaccination and CD4 T cells after COVID-19 (dated by TCRdb to the early 2020s). The study in broad terms: In the convalescent cohort there were six males and four females, among whom were two Hispanic individuals, seven Caucasians, two Asians and one multiracial person. In control cultures, a CEFX viral epitope pool was used as positive control, an HIV-1 Nef peptide pool was used as negative control, or no peptide was added. Each participant got two doses of either the Pfizer-BioNTech BNT162b2 vaccine (n=8) or the Moderna mRNA-1273 vaccine (n=2). In an earlier paper using these donors, memory CD4+ T cell crossreactivity between SARS-CoV-2 and common cold coronavirus spike proteins was assessed at the TCR clonotype level. Post-COVID blood samples from convalescent patients were collected a median of roughly 100 days after diagnosis, with a range of roughly 30 to 170 days. The spike-specific CD4+ TCR repertoire was compared before and after mRNA vaccination in ten to eleven COVID-19 convalescent patients and a few infection-naive healthy vaccine recipients. Overlapping spike peptide pools from SARS-CoV-2 and from the common cold coronaviruses HCoV-NL63, HCoV-OC43 and HCoV-229E were used as culture stimuli. The time from the second vaccine dose to post-vaccine blood sampling had a median of roughly 70 days and ranged from roughly 13 to 241 days. Overall study outcomes, separate from this receptor: Although the median number of SARS-CoV-2-reactive clonotypes went up from more than 20 after infection to approximately 40 after vaccination, the increase was not significant. Of the vaccine-specific clones in convalescent patients, 304 of 307, or nearly all, reacted only to SARS-CoV-2 spike and did not cross-react with common cold coronaviruses. In convalescent patients, a median roughly 86% of post-vaccine SARS-CoV-2-reactive clones were detected only after vaccination, suggesting vaccine-specific priming. The number of convalescent patients in the study was relatively small, and the study did not examine early timepoints following natural infection.

According to the germline V gene (reference sequence), CDR1 reads DFQATT and CDR2 reads SNEGSKA. There are 13 amino acids in the CDR3, from cysteine to phenylalanine inclusive. The sequence is cut down to CDR3 DNA, 39 bases in frame from base 1. The V end gives up 1 base and the J end 3 bases, leaving 1 base in the junction not matched to a gene. The treatment or condition label on this specimen signifies: roughly ten-day PBMC culture with coronavirus spike peptide pools or control peptides (ViraFEST assay). CD4+ T cells from unexposed donors were collected before the COVID-19 pandemic (2011-2018). To expand antigen-specific T cells with peptide pools and then pick out the expanded clonotypes through TCR sequencing, the study relied on the ViraFEST assay. PBMCs were cultured at around 2.2 million per well in IMDM supplemented with about 5.5% human AB serum and about 10 IU/ml IL-2, with 10 ug/ml peptide pools added. On days 3 and 7, half of the culture medium was replaced with fresh IL-2-containing medium. After 10 days of culture, CD4+ T cells were isolated by negative selection with the EasySep CD4+ T cell isolation kit. As cell number allowed, CD4+ T cells from unexposed donors were tested for reactivity to SARS-CoV-2 S and N and to four common cold coronavirus spike pools. Ficoll-Paque Plus gradient centrifugation was used to isolate PBMCs from whole blood, and the isolated PBMCs were then either used fresh or cryopreserved at -140C. In general, triplicate wells were set up for every culture condition. The leukapheresis product used for the unexposed donors was purchased from a commercial source.

Points on this clonotype: The antigen it recognizes is unknown. Base qualities are not recorded, but no much larger clone differs from it by a single base.

To prepare the library, PCR was applied. At the Johns Hopkins FTIC core, DNA from the cultured CD4+ T cells underwent TCR sequencing with the Oncomine TCR Beta short-read assay. The QIAamp micro DNA kit was used to extract genomic DNA from the cultured CD4+ T cells. The Oncomine TCR Beta libraries from cultured CD4+ T cells were pooled using unique dual indexes and then sequenced on an Illumina iSeq 100. Concerning the study's data processing: Non-productive sequences were filtered out, and CDR3s that did not start with C, did not end with F or W, or were shorter than 7 amino acids were discarded. Antigen-specific clonotypes were identified using the MANAFEST web application through comparison of peptide-stimulated wells with reference and other culture wells. An FDR below 0.05, an odds ratio above 5, and a productive frequency above 0.1% in at least two of three replicate wells were required for clones to be considered positive. Clonotypes that were significantly expanded in both SARS-CoV-2 spike wells and at least one common cold coronavirus spike condition were defined as cross-reactive. CDR3 homology was assessed with Levenshtein distances (stringdist) and unrooted phylogenetic trees (ape) in R version 3.6.1. The public reads were quality trimmed at Q25 with fastp and then assembled into clones with MiXCR by TCRdb, keeping productive beta chains. Under each unique CDR3 protein, matching rows form one entry showing the most common genes and DNA. TCRdb assigned the V and J calls; the authors' analysis was not used. The sample includes some 7,000 distinct CDR3 sequences, with roughly 40% observed a single time. Approximately 36% of the sample rests with the top ten.

Recombination connected TRBV20-1 to TRBJ2-7; the junction holds 9 bases that match TRBD2. This sequence originates from a human donor in good health. The sample comprised CD4+ T cells from blood, cultured in vitro. The CDR3 corresponds to CSARVLAGYEQYF. The DNA is TGCAGTGCTAGAGTACTAGCGGGCTACGAGCAGTACTTC.